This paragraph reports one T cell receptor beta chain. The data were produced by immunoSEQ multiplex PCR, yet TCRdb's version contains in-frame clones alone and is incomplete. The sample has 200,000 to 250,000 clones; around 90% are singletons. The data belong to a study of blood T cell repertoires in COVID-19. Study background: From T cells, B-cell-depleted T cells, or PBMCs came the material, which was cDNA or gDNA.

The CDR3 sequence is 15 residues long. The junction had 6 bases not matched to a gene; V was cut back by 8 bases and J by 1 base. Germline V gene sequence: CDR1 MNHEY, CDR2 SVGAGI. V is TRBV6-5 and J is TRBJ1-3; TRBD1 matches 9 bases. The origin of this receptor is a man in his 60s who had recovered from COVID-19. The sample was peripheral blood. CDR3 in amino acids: CASFPGTGSGNTIYF. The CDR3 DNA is TGTGCCAGCTTTCCTGGGACAGGGTCTGGAAACACCATATATTTT.